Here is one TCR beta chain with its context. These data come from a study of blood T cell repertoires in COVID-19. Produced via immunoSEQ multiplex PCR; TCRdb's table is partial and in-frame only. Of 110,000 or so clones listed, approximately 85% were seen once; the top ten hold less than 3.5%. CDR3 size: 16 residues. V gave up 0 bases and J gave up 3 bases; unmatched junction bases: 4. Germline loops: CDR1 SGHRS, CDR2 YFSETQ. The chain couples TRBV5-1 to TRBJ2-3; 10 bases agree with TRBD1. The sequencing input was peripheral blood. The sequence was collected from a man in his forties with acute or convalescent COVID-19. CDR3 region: CASSLETGGGTDTQYF. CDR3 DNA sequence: TGCGCCAGCAGCTTGGAGACAGGGGGCGGGACAGATACGCAGTATTTT.